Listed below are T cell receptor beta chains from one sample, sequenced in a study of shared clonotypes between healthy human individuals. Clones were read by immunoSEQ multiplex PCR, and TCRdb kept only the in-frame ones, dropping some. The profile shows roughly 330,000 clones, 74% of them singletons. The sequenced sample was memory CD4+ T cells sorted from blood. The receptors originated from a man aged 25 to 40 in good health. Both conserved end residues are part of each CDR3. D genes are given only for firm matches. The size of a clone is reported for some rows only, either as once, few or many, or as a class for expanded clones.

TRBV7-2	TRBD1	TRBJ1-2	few	TGTGCCAGCAGCCCTCGGGACAGACTTCTCTATGGCTACACCTTC	CASSPRDRLLYGYTF
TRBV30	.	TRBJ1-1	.	TGTGCCTGGTCGACAAACACTGAAGCTTTCTTT	CAWSTNTEAFF
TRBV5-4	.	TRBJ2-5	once	TGTGCCAGCAGTTGGGACGGTCGCCGCCAGTACTTC	CASSWDGRRQYF
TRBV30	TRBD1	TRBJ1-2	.	TGTGCCTGGAGTGGCCGCGACAGGGGACGAGGCTACACCTTC	CAWSGRDRGRGYTF
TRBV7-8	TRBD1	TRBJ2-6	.	TGTGCCAGCAGTGTGGGACAGGGCGTCTCTGGGGCCAACGTCCTGACTTTC	CASSVGQGVSGANVLTF
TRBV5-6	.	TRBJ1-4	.	TGTGCCAGCAGCTTGGCGGGGGTTAATGAAAAACTGTTTTTT	CASSLAGVNEKLFF
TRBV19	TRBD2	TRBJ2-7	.	TGTGCCAGTAGTCTGAGACTAGCGGGCGCCTACGAGCAGTACTTC	CASSLRLAGAYEQYF
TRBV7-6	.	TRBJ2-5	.	TGTGCCAGCAGCTTAGATGTCCTCGGGGAGACCCAGTACTTC	CASSLDVLGETQYF
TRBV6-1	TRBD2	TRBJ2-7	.	TGTGCCAGTTGCGCGAGCGGGAGGGTCTACGAGCAGTACTTC	CASCASGRVYEQYF
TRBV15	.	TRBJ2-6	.	TGTGCCACCAGCAGAGAAATTTGGGGGGCTGGGGCCAACGTCCTGACTTTC	CATSREIWGAGANVLTF
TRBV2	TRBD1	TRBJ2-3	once	TGTGCCATCCGGCTCGGACAGGGTTCGACAGATACGCAGTATTTT	CAIRLGQGSTDTQYF
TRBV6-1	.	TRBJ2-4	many	TGTGCCAGCAGTGAAGCGAGGGCCGGGGGAGCCAAAAACATTCAGTACTTC	CASSEARAGGAKNIQYF
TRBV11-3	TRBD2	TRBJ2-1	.	TGTGCCAGCAGCTTAGGTTCGGGAGGGCCAGTCTTC	CASSLGSGGPVF
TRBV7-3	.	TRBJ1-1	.	TGTGCCAGCAGCCCGGGGGGGTGGTCTGAAGCTTTCTTT	CASSPGGWSEAFF
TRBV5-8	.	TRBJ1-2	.	TGTGCCAGCAGCCAGTCAGGCCTGGTCGGCTACACCTTC	CASSQSGLVGYTF
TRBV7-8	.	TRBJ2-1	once	TGTGCCAGCAGCTCAGGGCCGAGCTCCTACAATGAGCAGTTCTTC	CASSSGPSSYNEQFF
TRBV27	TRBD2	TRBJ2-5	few	TGTGCCAGCAGCTCCGGGACTAGCGGGAGTTGGGGTCGAGAGACCCAGTACTTC	CASSSGTSGSWGRETQYF
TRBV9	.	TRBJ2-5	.	TGTGCCAGCAGCGTAGCTTTGGGCGGTCAAGAGACCCAGTACTTC	CASSVALGGQETQYF
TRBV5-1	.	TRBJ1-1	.	TGCGCCAGCAGCGTGCCCCAGACTACGGGCACTGAAGCTTTCTTT	CASSVPQTTGTEAFF
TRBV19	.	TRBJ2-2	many	TGTGCCAGTAGTAAGGACAACCCCCCGAACACCGGGGAGCTGTTTTTT	CASSKDNPPNTGELFF